The rows below give T cell receptor beta chains drawn from one sample of a study of blood T cell repertoires in COVID-19. The assay was immunoSEQ multiplex PCR, and TCRdb's table has in-frame clones only and misses some. The table includes 260,000 or so clones, roughly 80% detected once. Sequenced: peripheral blood. Every receptor here comes from a woman aged 70-85 years with acute or convalescent COVID-19. The CDR3 runs from the conserved cysteine through the conserved F or W. The order of the fields is clone size, J gene, D gene, V gene, CDR3 protein, CDR3 DNA. A D gene is named only where the DNA matches it firmly. Expanded clones are given a class, and other clones once, few, many or no size at all.

-	TRBJ2-2	TRBD2	TRBV5-4	CASSFPGLGNGELFF	TGTGCCAGCAGCTTTCCGGGACTAGGGAACGGGGAGCTGTTTTTT
-	TRBJ1-2	-	TRBV7-9	CASAAGVNYGYTF	TGTGCCAGCGCCGCGGGGGTGAACTATGGCTACACCTTC
-	TRBJ1-1	TRBD1	TRBV5-4	CASSPGRAGGTEAFF	TGTGCCAGCAGCCCGGGCCGAGCAGGGGGCACTGAAGCTTTCTTT
-	TRBJ1-1	-	TRBV6-2/TRBV6-3	CASSHGAGGTEAFF	TGTGCCAGCAGCCACGGTGCGGGAGGGACTGAAGCTTTCTTT
-	TRBJ2-1	TRBD1	TRBV28	CASSPAGTEVNNEQFF	TGTGCCAGCAGCCCTGCCGGGACAGAGGTAAACAATGAGCAGTTCTTC
-	TRBJ2-3	-	TRBV7-2	CASRKRAGPRYF	TGTGCCAGCAGAAAGCGGGCGGGCCCCCGGTATTTT
-	TRBJ1-5	TRBD1	TRBV19	CASSLGQGPNQPQHF	TGTGCCAGTAGTTTAGGACAGGGTCCTAATCAGCCCCAGCATTTT
-	TRBJ1-1	TRBD1	TRBV18	CASSPGQGGRITEAFF	TGTGCCAGCTCACCAGGACAGGGGGGACGAATCACTGAAGCTTTCTTT
-	TRBJ2-7	-	TRBV28	CASGLPSSYEQYF	TGTGCCAGCGGTTTACCGAGCTCCTACGAGCAGTACTTC
once	TRBJ1-2	-	TRBV6-2/TRBV6-3	CASSPTDKGNYGYTF	TGTGCCAGCAGCCCCACGGACAAGGGAAACTATGGCTACACCTTC